Sequencing of this TCR beta chain was carried out in a study of blood T cell repertoires in COVID-19. Looking at the study overall: The United States, Italy and Spain supplied acute and convalescent COVID-19 samples. T cells, B-cell-depleted T cells, or PBMCs supplied cDNA or gDNA.

Original processing notes: Estimates of nucleated cell counts were drawn from the amplification of reference gene primers. The protocol was immunoSEQ multiplex PCR, while the TCRdb copy is restricted to in-frame clones and leaves out a portion. That table supplies the V and J calls and clone size; D and trimming were determined from the DNA. The sample contains roughly 150,000 clones, 82% of which appear only once. CDR1 and CDR2 from the germline V gene are MNHEY and SMNVEV (reference sequence). This CDR3 is 14 amino acids long. The ends lost 4 bases at V and 0 bases at J; junction bases unmatched: 2.

The sequenced sample consisted of peripheral blood. V and J are TRBV27 and TRBJ1-1, with TRBD1 matching 7 bases. This clonotype was sampled from a woman older than 75 with active or convalescent COVID-19. The CDR3 reads CASSWGQLNTEAFF. The CDR3, as DNA: TGTGCCAGCAGTTGGGGACAGCTGAACACTGAAGCTTTCTTT.